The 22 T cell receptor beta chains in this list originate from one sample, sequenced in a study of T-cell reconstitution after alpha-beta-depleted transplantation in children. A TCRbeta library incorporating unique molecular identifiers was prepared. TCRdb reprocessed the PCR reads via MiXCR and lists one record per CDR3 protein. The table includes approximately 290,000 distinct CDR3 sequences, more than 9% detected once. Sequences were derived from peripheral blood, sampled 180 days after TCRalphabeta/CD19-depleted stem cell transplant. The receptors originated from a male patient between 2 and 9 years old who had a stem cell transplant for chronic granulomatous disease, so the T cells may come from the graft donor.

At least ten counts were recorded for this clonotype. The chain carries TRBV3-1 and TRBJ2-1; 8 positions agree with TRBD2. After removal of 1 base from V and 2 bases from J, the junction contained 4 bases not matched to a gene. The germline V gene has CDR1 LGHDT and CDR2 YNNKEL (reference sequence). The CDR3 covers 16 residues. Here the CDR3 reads CASSQARLATYNEQFF. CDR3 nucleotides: TGTGCCAGCAGCCAAGCCCGACTAGCGACCTACAATGAGCAGTTCTTC.

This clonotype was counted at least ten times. CDR3 sequence reads: CASSDNLAGSYEQYF. DNA of the CDR3: TGCGCCAGCAGTGATAACCTAGCGGGATCCTACGAGCAGTACTTC. The chain is built from TRBV10-2 and TRBJ2-7; 9 bases match TRBD2. Losses at the gene ends were 3 bases for V and 1 base for J; bases not matched to a gene: 4. The CDR3 runs 15 residues. Germline assignment: CDR1 WSHSY and CDR2 SAAADI.

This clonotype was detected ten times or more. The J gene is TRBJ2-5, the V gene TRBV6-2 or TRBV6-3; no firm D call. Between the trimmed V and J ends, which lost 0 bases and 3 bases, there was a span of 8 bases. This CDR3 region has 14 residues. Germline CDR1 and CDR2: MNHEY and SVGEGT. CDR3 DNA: TGTGCCAGCAGTTACTCGAGTCCTAAAGAGACCCAGTACTTC. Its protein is CASSYSSPKETQYF.

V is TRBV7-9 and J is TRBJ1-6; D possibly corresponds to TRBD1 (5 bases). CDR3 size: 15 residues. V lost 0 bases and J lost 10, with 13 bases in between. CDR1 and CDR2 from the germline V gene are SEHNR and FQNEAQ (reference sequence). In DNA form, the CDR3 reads TGTGCCAGCAGCTTAGCGGGGGATCTCGGCTCACCCCTCCACTTT. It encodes CASSLAGDLGSPLHF.

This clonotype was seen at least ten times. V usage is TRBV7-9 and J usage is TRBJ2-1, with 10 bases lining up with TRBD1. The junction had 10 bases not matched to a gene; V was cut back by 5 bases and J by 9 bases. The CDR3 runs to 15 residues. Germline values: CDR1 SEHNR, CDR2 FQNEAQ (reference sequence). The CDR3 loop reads CASSDRDRGLLEQFF. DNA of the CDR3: TGTGCCAGCAGCGACCGGGACAGGGGCCTCCTTGAGCAGTTCTTC.

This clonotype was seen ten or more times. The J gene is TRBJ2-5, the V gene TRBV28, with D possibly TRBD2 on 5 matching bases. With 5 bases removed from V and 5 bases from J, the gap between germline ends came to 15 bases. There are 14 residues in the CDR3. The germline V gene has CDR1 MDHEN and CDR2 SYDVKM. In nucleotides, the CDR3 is TGTGCCAGCAGTAGACTACTAGGTTCCGAGACCCAGTACTTC. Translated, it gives CASSRLLGSETQYF.

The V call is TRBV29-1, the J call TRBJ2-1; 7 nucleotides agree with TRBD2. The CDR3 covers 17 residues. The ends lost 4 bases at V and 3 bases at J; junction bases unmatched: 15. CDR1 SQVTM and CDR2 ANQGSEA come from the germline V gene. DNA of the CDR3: TGCAGCGTTGCCCCCCCCCCTTGGGTAGCGGGCTACAATGAGCAGTTCTTC. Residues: CSVAPPPWVAGYNEQFF.

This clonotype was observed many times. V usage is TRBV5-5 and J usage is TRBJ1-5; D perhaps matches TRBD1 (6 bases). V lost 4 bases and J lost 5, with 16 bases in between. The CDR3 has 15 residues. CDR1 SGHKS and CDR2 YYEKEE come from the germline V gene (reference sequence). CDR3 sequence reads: CASSPGAGGHQPQHF. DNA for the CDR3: TGTGCCAGCAGCCCCGGGGCGGGGGGCCATCAGCCCCAGCATTTT. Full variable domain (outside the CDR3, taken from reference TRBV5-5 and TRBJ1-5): DAGVTQSPTHLIKTRGQQVTLRCSPISGHKSVSWYQQVLGQGPQFIFQYYEKEERGRGNFPDRFSARQFPNYSSELNVNALLLGDSALYLCASSPGAGGHQPQHFGDGTRLSIL.

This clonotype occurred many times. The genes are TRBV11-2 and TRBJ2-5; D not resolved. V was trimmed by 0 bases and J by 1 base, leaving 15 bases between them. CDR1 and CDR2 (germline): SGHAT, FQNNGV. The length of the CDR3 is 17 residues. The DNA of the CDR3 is TGTGCCAGCAGCTTAGATCGGAACATCGCCCTCCAAGAGACCCAGTACTTC. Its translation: CASSLDRNIALQETQYF.

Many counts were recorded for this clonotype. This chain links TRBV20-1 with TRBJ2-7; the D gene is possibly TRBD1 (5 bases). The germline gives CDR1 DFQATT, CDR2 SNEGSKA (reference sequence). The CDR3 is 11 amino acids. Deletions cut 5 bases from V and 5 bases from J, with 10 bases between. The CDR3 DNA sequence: TGCAGTGCTTCCAGGGTACACGAGCAGTACTTC. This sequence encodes CSASRVHEQYF.

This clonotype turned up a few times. The CDR3 DNA reads as TGCAGCGTACGGACAGAGCCCTCCTATAATTCACCCCTCCACTTT. Translated, it gives CSVRTEPSYNSPLHF. This rearrangement joins TRBV29-1 to TRBJ1-6, with D perhaps matching TRBD1 (6 bases). The CDR3 sequence is 15 residues long. Trimming took 6 bases from V and 0 from J, leaving 12 bases between them. Germline V gene sequence: CDR1 SQVTM, CDR2 ANQGSEA. Drawing the rest from reference TRBV29-1 and TRBJ1-6, the complete variable domain is SAVISQKPSRDICQRGTSLTIQCQVDSQVTMMFWYRQQPGQSLTLIATANQGSEATYESGFVIDKFPISRPNLTFSTLTVSNMSPEDSSIYLCSVRTEPSYNSPLHFGNGTRLTVT.

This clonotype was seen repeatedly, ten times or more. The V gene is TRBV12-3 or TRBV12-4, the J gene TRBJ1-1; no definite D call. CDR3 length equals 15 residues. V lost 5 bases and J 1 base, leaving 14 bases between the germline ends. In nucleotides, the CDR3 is TGTGCCAGCAGTCTAAATCTTGGGGAGAACACTGAAGCTTTCTTT. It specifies CASSLNLGENTEAFF.

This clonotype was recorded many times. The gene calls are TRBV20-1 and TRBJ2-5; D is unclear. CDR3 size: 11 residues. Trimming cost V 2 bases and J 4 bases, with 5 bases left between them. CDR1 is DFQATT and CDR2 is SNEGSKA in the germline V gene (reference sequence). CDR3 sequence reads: CSARHRETQYF. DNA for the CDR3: TGCAGTGCTAGACACCGAGAGACCCAGTACTTC.

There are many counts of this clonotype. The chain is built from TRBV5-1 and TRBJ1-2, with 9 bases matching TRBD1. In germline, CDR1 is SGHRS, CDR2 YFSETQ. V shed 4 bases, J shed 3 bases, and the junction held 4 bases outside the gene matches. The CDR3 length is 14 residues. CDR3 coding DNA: TGCGCCAGCAGCGGGACAGGGATGGACTATGGCTACACCTTC. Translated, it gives CASSGTGMDYGYTF.

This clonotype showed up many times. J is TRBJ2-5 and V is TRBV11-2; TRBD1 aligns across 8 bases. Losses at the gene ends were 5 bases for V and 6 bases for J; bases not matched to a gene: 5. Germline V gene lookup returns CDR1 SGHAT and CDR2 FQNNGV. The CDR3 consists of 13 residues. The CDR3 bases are TGTGCCAGCAGCACCAGACAGGGGCAGACCCAGTACTTC. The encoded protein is CASSTRQGQTQYF.

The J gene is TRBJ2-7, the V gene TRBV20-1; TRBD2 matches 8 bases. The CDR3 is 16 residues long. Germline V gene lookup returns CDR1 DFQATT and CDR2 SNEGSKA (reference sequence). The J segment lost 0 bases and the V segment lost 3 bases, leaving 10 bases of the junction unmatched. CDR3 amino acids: CSASLGASGSSYEQYF. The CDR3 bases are TGCAGTGCTAGTTTGGGGGCTAGCGGGTCCTCCTACGAGCAGTACTTC.

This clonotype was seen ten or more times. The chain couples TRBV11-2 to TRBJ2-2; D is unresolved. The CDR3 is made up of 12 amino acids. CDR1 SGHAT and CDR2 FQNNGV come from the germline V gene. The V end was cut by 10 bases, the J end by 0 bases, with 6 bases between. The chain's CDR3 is CATTANTGELFF. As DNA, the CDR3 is TGTGCCACGACTGCGAACACCGGGGAGCTGTTTTTT.

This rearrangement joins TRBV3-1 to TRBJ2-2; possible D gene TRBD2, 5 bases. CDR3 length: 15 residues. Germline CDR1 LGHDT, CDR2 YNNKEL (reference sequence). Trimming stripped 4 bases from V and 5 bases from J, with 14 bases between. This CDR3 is CASSPRRVGTGELFF. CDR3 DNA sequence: TGTGCCAGCAGCCCTAGGCGGGTGGGGACCGGGGAGCTGTTTTTT.

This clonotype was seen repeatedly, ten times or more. In DNA form, the CDR3 reads TGTGCCAGCTCACCGGAGGGGCCTCAGCCCCAGCATTTT. This translates into CASSPEGPQPQHF. The chain combines TRBV18 with TRBJ1-5; a possible D gene is TRBD1 (5 bases). The germline CDR1 and CDR2 sequences are KGHSH and LQKENI. Trimming removed 3 bases at V and 6 bases at J, with 9 bases between. The CDR3 loop spans 13 amino acids.

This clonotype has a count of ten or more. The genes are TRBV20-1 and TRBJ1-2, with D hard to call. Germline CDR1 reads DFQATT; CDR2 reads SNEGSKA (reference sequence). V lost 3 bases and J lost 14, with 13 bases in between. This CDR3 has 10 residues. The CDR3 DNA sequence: TGCAGTGCTAGCGTCCCCGGTGGGACCTTC. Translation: CSASVPGGTF.

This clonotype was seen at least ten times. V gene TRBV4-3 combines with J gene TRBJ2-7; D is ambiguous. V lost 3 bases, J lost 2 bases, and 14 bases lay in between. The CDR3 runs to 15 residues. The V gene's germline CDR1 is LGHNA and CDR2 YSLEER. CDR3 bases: TGCGCCAGCAGCCAGGGATTGGACGGCACCTACGAGCAGTACTTC. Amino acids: CASSQGLDGTYEQYF.

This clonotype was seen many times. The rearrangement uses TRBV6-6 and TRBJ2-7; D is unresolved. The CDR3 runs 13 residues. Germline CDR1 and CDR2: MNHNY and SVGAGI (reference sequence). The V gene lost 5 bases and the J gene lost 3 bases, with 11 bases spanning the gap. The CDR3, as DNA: TGTGCCAGCAGTCAAGAGCCATACTACGAGCAGTACTTC. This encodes CASSQEPYYEQYF.